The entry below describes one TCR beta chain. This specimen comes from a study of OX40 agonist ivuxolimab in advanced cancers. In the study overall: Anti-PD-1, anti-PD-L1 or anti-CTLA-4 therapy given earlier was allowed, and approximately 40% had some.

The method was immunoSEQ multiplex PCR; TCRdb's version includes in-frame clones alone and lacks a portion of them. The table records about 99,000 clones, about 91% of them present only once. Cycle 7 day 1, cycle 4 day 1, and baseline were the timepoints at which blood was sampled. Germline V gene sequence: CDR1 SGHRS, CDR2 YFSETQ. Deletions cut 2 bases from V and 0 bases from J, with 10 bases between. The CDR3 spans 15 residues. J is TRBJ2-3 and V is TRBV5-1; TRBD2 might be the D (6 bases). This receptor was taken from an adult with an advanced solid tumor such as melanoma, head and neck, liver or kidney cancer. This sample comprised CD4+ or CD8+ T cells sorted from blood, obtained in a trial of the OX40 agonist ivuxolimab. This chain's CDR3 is CASSFGGVSTDTQYF. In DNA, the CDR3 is TGCGCCAGCAGCTTCGGAGGGGTGAGCACAGATACGCAGTATTTT.